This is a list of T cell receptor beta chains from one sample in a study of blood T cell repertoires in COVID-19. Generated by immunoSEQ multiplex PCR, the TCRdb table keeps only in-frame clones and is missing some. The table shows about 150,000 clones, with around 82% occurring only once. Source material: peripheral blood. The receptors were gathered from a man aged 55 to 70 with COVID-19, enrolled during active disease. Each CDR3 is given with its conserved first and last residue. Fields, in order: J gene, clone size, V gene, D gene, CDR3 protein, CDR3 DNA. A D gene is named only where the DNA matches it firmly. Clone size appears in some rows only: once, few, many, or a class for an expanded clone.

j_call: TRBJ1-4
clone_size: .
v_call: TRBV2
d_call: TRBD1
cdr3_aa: CASGRDRGNEKLFF
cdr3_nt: TGTGCCAGCGGGCGGGACAGGGGAAATGAAAAACTGTTTTTT

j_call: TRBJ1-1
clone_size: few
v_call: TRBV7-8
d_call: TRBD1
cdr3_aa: CASSLFQGATEAFF
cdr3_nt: TGTGCCAGCAGCTTATTCCAGGGGGCTACTGAAGCTTTCTTT

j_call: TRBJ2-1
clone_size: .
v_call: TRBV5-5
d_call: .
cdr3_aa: CASSLRVGGGHNEQFF
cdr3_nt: TGTGCCAGCAGCTTGCGTGTGGGCGGGGGCCACAATGAGCAGTTCTTC

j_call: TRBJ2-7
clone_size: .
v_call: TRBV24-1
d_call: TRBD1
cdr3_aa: CATGRTGPYEQYF
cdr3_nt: TGTGCCACCGGGCGGACAGGGCCCTACGAGCAGTACTTC

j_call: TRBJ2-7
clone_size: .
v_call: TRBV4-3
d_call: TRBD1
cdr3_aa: CASSQAGGSPYEQYF
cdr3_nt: TGCGCCAGCAGCCAAGCAGGGGGCTCTCCGTACGAGCAGTACTTC

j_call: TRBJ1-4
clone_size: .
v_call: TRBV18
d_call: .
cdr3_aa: CASSPGQGTNEKLFF
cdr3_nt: TGTGCCAGCTCACCAGGCCAGGGTACTAATGAAAAACTGTTTTTT

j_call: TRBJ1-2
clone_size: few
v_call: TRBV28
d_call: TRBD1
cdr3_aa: CASSLGQGLEGYTF
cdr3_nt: TGTGCCAGCAGTTTAGGACAGGGGTTGGAAGGCTACACCTTC

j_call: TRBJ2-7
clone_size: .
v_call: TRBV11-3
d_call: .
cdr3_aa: CASRGGPGYEQYF
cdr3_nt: TGTGCCAGTAGGGGGGGCCCCGGCTACGAGCAGTACTTC

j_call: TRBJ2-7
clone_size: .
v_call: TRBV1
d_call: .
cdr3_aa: CTTHSSGGAPHEQYF
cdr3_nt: TGCACCACCCACTCTAGCGGGGGGGCCCCCCACGAGCAGTACTTC

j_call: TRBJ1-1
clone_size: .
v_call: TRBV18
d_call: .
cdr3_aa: CASSYDRNTEAFF
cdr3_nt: TGTGCCAGCTCTTACGACAGGAACACTGAAGCTTTCTTT

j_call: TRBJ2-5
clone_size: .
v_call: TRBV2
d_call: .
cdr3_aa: CASRKGLQETQYF
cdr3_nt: TGTGCCAGCAGGAAGGGACTGCAAGAGACCCAGTACTTC

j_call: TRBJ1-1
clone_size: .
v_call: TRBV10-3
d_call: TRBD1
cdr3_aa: CAISELQGDTEAFF
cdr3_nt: TGTGCCATCAGTGAGTTACAGGGGGACACTGAAGCTTTCTTT